This T cell receptor (beta chain) was identified during a study of Ad26.COV2.S vaccination and SARS-CoV-2 variants. Study overall: The Ad26.COV2.S arm of the COV1001 trial was where the donor was placed. Intramuscular Ad26.COV2.S at 5x10^10 or 1x10^11 viral particles. Study-level points and caveats: In vaccinated individuals, spike-specific CD8+ and CD4+ T cell responses reportedly displayed substantial breadth. Vaccinees and placebo recipients showed similar non-spike TCR breadth.

A remark on this clone: What it recognizes is unknown.

V was cut by 0 bases and J by 4 bases, with 7 bases left in between. This CDR3 spans 13 amino acids. Germline V gene data show CDR1 as MNHEY and CDR2 as SMNVEV (reference sequence). The data were produced by immunoSEQ multiplex PCR, yet TCRdb's version contains in-frame clones alone and is incomplete. The sample carries 380,000 or so clones, roughly 90% recorded once. Noted treatment: about 20 received Ad26.COV2.S at low or high dose, single or two shots; 5 received placebo; per-sample allocation not given. Specimen acquisition occurred on day 63 following the initial vaccine or placebo injection. This clonotype was obtained from a person between 18 and 65 years old who received the Ad26.COV2.S COVID-19 vaccine or a placebo. The rearrangement uses TRBV27 and TRBJ2-7; unclear D gene. Sequencing used peripheral blood, obtained in a trial of Ad26.COV2.S vaccine versus placebo. CDR3 nucleotides: TGTGCCAGCAGTTTATCTGTCGAATACGAGCAGTACTTC. It translates to CASSLSVEYEQYF.